Shown below are 23 T cell receptor beta chains from a single sample sequenced in a study of tumor-infiltrating lymphocytes in primary liver carcinoma. A constant-region primer primed TCR beta cDNA synthesis from 400 to 550 ng of total RNA. Three-round nested multiplex PCR performed with slightly modified ARM-PCR produced the TCR beta libraries. A C-beta reverse primer and TRBV1-TRBV30 forward primers served in each of the first two PCR rounds, at 9 to 10 cycles apiece. Using its own MiXCR run on the multiplex PCR reads, TCRdb lists one record per CDR3 protein. The table lists 310,000 or so distinct CDR3 sequences, around three fifths of them singletons. They got blood RNA out of unsorted whole blood and also pulled out germline DNA. Sample: peripheral blood. All receptors derive from a woman aged 25 to 39 with primary liver carcinoma and hepatitis B virus infection.

Regarding this clonotype: Given a much more abundant clone one base away, this may be a read error. V is TRBV5-4 and J is TRBJ2-5, with 7 bases identical to TRBD2. Trimming took 0 bases from V and 2 from J; bases not matched to a gene: 7. The CDR3 loop spans 16 amino acids. CDR1 and CDR2 (germline): SGHNT, YYREEE (reference sequence). CDR3 sequence: CASSLADAGVQETQYF. In nucleotides, the CDR3 is TGTGCCAGCAGCTTGGCCGACGCGGGAGTTCAAGAGACCCAGTACTTC.

This chain links TRBV12-3 or TRBV12-4 with TRBJ1-3; the D is unclear. V shed 6 bases and J shed 1 base, with 13 bases lying between them. The CDR3 covers 15 residues. The CDR3 is CASSRSLGSGNTIYF. CDR3 DNA sequence: TGTGCCAGCAGCCGGTCTTTGGGATCTGGAAACACCATATATTTT.

Notes on this clonotype: The junction departs from the called germline gene at one end, perhaps through a read error. The chain has TRBV4-2 and TRBJ2-7; no clear D. The CDR3 is 16 residues long. Germline CDR1 reads LGHNA; CDR2 reads YNFKEQ. The CDR3 coding sequence is TGTGCCAGCGGCCAAATCTCCACTGGTCTAGGCTACAAGCAGTACTTC. Its protein is CASGQISTGLGYKQYF.

This clonotype has a handful of counts. V usage is TRBV12-3 or TRBV12-4 and J usage is TRBJ2-7; TRBD1 or TRBD2 may be the D gene (6 bases each). The V end lost 3 bases, the J end lost 4 bases, and 13 bases lay between the germline ends. This CDR3 has 14 residues. The CDR3 here is CASSFSTGRYEQYF. As DNA, the CDR3 is TGTGCCAGCAGTTTTAGCACAGGGAGGTACGAGCAGTACTTC.

With regard to this clonotype: The junction and the germline gene differ at one end; a read error may be behind it. The chain uses TRBV6-5 and TRBJ2-2, with D hard to call. CDR1 is MNHEY, CDR2 SVGAGI, per germline. The CDR3 is 15 amino acids. The DNA of the CDR3 is TGTGCTAGCAGTCCCGAGTACCCTTCGGCCGGGGAGCTGTTTTTT. Its translation is CASSPEYPSAGELFF.

The chain links TRBV7-3 to TRBJ2-3, with D maybe TRBD2 (6 bases). Trimming cost V 7 bases and J 5 bases, with 16 bases left between them. The germline CDR1 and CDR2 sequences are SGHTA and FQGTGA. The CDR3 runs 14 residues. This CDR3 reads CASKSGGGQDTQYF. In DNA form, the CDR3 reads TGTGCCAGCAAATCCGGGGGAGGTCAAGATACGCAGTATTTT.

As for this clonotype: In this CDR3 the conserved last residue, phenylalanine or tryptophan, is missing, so a read error is likely. The chain recombines TRBV11-2 with TRBJ2-2; maybe TRBD2 (5 bases). The germline V gene encodes CDR1 SGHAT and CDR2 FQNNGV. This CDR3 region has 15 residues. The CDR3 coding sequence is TGTGCCAACAGCTTGACTACGGGTCTCACCGGGGAGCTGTTTTAT. The encoded protein is CANSLTTGLTGELFY.

The rearrangement uses TRBV12-3 or TRBV12-4 and TRBJ2-5; TRBD2 aligns across 14 bases. This CDR3 region has 14 residues. V gave up 10 bases and J gave up 3 bases; unmatched junction bases: 4. In DNA form, the CDR3 reads TGTGCCAATACGACTAGCGGGAGGGAAGAGACCCAGTACTTC. This sequence encodes CANTTSGREETQYF.

Ten or more counts support this clonotype. The chain combines TRBV6-5 with TRBJ2-2, with D possibly being TRBD2 (6 bases). Germline V gene sequence: CDR1 MNHEY, CDR2 SVGAGI. This CDR3 has 16 amino acids. V lost 0 bases and J lost 3, with 11 bases in between. The CDR3 spells CASSYSWGLHTGELFF. As DNA, the CDR3 is TGTGCCAGCAGTTACTCTTGGGGACTGCACACCGGGGAGCTGTTTTTT.

This clonotype came up a few times. This may be a read error: a much more frequent sequence differs by one nucleotide. J is TRBJ1-4 and V is TRBV11-2, with D perhaps matching TRBD1 (6 bases). Per the germline V gene, CDR1 is SGHAT and CDR2 is FQNNGV. This CDR3 region has 17 residues. The CDR3 DNA reads as TGTGCCAGCAGCTTAGATTTCGGGACATTCCGAGGTGAAGAACTGTTTTTT. Protein sequence: CASSLDFGTFRGEELFF.

The chain uses TRBV6-4 and TRBJ2-1; the D gene is possibly TRBD1 (6 bases). Trimming cost V 3 bases and J 9 bases, with 9 bases left between them. Germline-derived CDR1 and CDR2 are MRHNA and SNTAGT. The CDR3 runs 12 residues. CDR3 coding DNA: TGTGCCAGCAGTGAAATAGGGGGTGAGCAGTTCTTC. Translation gives CASSEIGGEQFF.

A word on this clonotype: A much larger clonotype is one base distant, so this may be a read error. This sequence joins TRBV6-2 or TRBV6-3 and TRBJ1-4, with 7 bases lining up with TRBD1. This CDR3 is built from 13 residues. The V gene's germline CDR1 is MNHEY and CDR2 SVGEGT. The CDR3 DNA is TGTGCCAGCCCGACAGGGCTTAATGAAAAAGTGTTTTTT. This sequence encodes CASPTGLNEKVFF.

This clonotype was seen only a few times. This chain connects TRBV5-6 to TRBJ2-5; tentatively, D is TRBD1 or TRBD2 (6 bases each). V lost 4 bases and J lost 2, with 12 bases in between. The length of the CDR3 is 14 residues. Germline V gene lookup returns CDR1 SGHDT and CDR2 YYEEEE. The CDR3 coding sequence is TGTGCCAGCAGCCCTCCGGGGGCACAAGAGACCCAGTACTTC. This codes for CASSPPGAQETQYF. Based on the CDR3 plus reference TRBV5-6 and TRBJ2-5, the full variable domain is DAGVTQSPTHLIKTRGQQVTLRCSPKSGHDTVSWYQQALGQGPQFIFQYYEEEERQRGNFPDRFSGHQFPNYSSELNVNALLLGDSALYLCASSPPGAQETQYFGPGTRLLVL.

This clonotype was seen at least ten times. The chain couples TRBV6-5 to TRBJ2-5; TRBD2 agrees at 9 bases. This CDR3 is 15 amino acids long. Germline V CDR1 and CDR2: MNHEY, SVGAGI. Germline trimming cut 4 bases from V and 0 bases from J; bases unmatched to any gene: 3. This CDR3 is CASSSLAGYQETQYF. In DNA form, the CDR3 reads TGTGCCAGCAGTTCACTAGCGGGTTACCAAGAGACCCAGTACTTC.

The chain joins TRBV4-2 to TRBJ1-1; no firm D call. The CDR3 has 15 amino acids. Per germline, CDR1 LGHNA and CDR2 YNFKEQ. Trimming took 1 base from V and 5 from J, leaving 14 bases between them. CDR3 nucleotide sequence: TGTGCCAGCAGCCAAGGATACCCGGGTTGGACTGAAGCTTTCTTT. Its protein product is CASSQGYPGWTEAFF.

This clonotype was found many times. Its ends do not fully match the called genes, so a read error is possible. V usage is TRBV4-1 and J usage is TRBJ2-7, with no clear D. Germline lookup yields CDR1 MGHRA and CDR2 YSYEKL. The CDR3 length is 12 residues. The CDR3 DNA is TGCGCCAGCAGCCACCGCTCCCACGAGCAGTACTTC. It encodes CASSHRSHEQYF.

This clonotype has a single count. The junction differs from germline at one of its ends, possibly a read error. V gene TRBV7-9 combines with J gene TRBJ2-3; no clear D gene. CDR1 SEHNR and CDR2 FQNEAQ come from the germline V gene (reference sequence). There are 14 residues in the CDR3. CDR3 sequence: CASSLAQPTYTQCF. The CDR3, as DNA: TGTGCCAGCAGCTTAGCGCAGCCAACATATACGCAGTGTTTT.

This clonotype was picked up many times. The chain joins TRBV29-1 to TRBJ2-1; D call uncertain. CDR1 and CDR2 from the germline V gene are SQVTM and ANQGSEA. This CDR3 contains 10 residues. Trimming took off 7 bases at V and 6 bases at J, with 7 bases between the two ends. The CDR3 DNA sequence: TGCAGCGCGGGCAGCAATGAGCAGTTCTTC. It yields the protein CSAGSNEQFF.

This clonotype was seen just once. With a much larger clone just one base away, this may be a read error. The chain is built from TRBV6-5 and TRBJ2-2; 7 bases align to TRBD2. The CDR3 has 16 residues. The V segment lost 2 bases and the J segment 3 bases; nucleotides outside the gene matches: 6. Per germline, CDR1 MNHEY and CDR2 SVGAGI. In nucleotides, the CDR3 is TGTGCCAGCAGTTACGGGGCGGGGGTGGACACCGGGGAGCTGTTTTTT. This sequence encodes CASSYGAGVDTGELFF.

Notes on this clonotype: At one end, the junction sequence differs from germline, possibly due to a read error. This rearrangement joins TRBV6-1 to TRBJ1-3, with D maybe TRBD1 (6 bases). This CDR3 has 14 residues. Germline V CDR1 and CDR2: MNHNS, SASEGT. CDR3 DNA sequence: TGTGCCTGCAGTGAGACCGGGACAGGAAACACCATATATTTT. It codes for CACSETGTGNTIYF.

Many counts were recorded for this clonotype. The V gene is TRBV7-8, the J gene TRBJ2-1; TRBD2 agrees at 8 bases. The V segment lost 2 bases and the J segment 0 bases; nucleotides outside the gene matches: 0. Germline loops: CDR1 SGHVS, CDR2 FQNEAQ. The length of the CDR3 is 15 residues. In nucleotides, the CDR3 is TGTGCCAGCAGCTTAAGCGGGAGCTCCTACAATGAGCAGTTCTTC. It yields the protein CASSLSGSSYNEQFF.

To note about this clonotype: Mismatch with germline at one junction end may stem from a read error. V usage is TRBV6-1 and J usage is TRBJ2-1, with TRBD1 identical over 7 bases. This CDR3 is built from 17 residues. Germline CDR1 MNHNS, CDR2 SASEGT. In DNA, the CDR3 is TGTGCCAGCAGAAAAGAGGGGGCGGAACTAAAATACAATGAGCAGTCCTTC. Translation: CASRKEGAELKYNEQSF.

A remark on this clonotype: This sequence may be a read error, since a much larger clone differs from it by one base. The genes are TRBV6-6 and TRBJ2-1; no definite D call. The CDR3 sequence is 11 residues long. Germline lookup yields CDR1 MNHNY and CDR2 SVGAGI (reference sequence). The CDR3 protein is CASNYSPEQFF. CDR3 nucleotides: TGTGCCAGCAATTACTCGCCTGAGCAGTTCTTC.